This TCR beta chain is from a study of response to subunit inactivated influenza vaccine. TCRdb reanalysed the RT-PCR reads using MiXCR and keeps one entry per CDR3 protein. The sample lists roughly 630,000 distinct CDR3 sequences, 14% seen once, with 7.5% to 8% in the top ten. Findings of the study overall: Few additional T cells are recruited per seasonal influenza vaccination, authors suggested.

CDR1 ENHRY and CDR2 SYGVKD come from the germline V gene. This CDR3 is built from 17 residues. Trimming left V 3 bases short and J 6 bases short, with 24 bases between. Notes on this clonotype: The antigen remains undetermined.

This chain links TRBV10-3 with TRBJ2-7; weak D call: TRBD2 (5 bases). The sequence was collected from a man in his fifties or sixties who received an inactivated influenza vaccine. The sequenced sample was PBMCs from blood, obtained roughly 15 days before vaccination. CDR3 sequence reads: CAISDPVARGGLREQYF. In DNA, the CDR3 is TGTGCCATCAGTGATCCCGTGGCGCGAGGAGGCCTACGCGAGCAGTACTTC.